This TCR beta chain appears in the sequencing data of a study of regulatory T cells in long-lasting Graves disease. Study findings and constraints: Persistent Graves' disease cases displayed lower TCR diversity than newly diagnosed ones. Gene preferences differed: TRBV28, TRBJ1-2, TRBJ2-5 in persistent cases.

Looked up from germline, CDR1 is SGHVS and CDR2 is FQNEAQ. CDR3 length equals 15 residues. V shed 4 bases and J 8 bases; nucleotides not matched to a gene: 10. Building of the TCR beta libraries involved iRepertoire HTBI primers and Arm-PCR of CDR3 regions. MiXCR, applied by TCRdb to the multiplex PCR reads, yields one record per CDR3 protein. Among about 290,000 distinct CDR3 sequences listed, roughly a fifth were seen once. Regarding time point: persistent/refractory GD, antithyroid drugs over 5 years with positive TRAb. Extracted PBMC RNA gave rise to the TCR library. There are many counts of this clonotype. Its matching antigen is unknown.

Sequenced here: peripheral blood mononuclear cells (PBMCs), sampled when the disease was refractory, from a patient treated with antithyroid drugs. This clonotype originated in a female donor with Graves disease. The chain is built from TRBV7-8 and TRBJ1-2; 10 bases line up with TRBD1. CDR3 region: CASSSRSQDRGGYTF. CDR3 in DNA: TGTGCCAGCAGCTCTCGATCCCAGGACAGGGGGGGCTACACCTTC. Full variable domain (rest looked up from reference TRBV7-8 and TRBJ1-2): GAGVSQSPRYKVAKRGQDVALRCDPISGHVSLFWYQQALGQGPEFLTYFQNEAQLDKSGLPSDRFFAERPEGSVSTLKIQRTQQEDSAVYLCASSSRSQDRGGYTFGSGTRLTVV.